This is a list of T cell receptor beta chains from one sample in a study of T cell responses to AZD1222 COVID-19 vaccine. Libraries were prepared by immunoSEQ multiplex PCR; TCRdb keeps only in-frame clonotypes and omits some of them. This table has hundreds of thousands of clones, approximately 94% appearing once. The sequences come from peripheral blood, collected on day 0 of MenACWY control vaccination. These receptors were obtained from an adult in good health. Both conserved end residues are part of each CDR3. Fields, in order: clone size, J gene, D gene, V gene, CDR3 protein, CDR3 DNA. A D gene is named only where the DNA matches it firmly. Not every row has a clone size; where given, it reads once, few, many or a size class.

clone_size: .; j_call: TRBJ1-6; d_call: .; v_call: TRBV12-3/TRBV12-4; cdr3_aa: CASSIKEDSPLHF; cdr3_nt: TGTGCCAGCAGTATTAAGGAGGATTCACCCCTCCACTTT
clone_size: .; j_call: TRBJ2-2; d_call: .; v_call: TRBV5-4; cdr3_aa: CASSLYSNTGELFF; cdr3_nt: TGTGCCAGCAGCTTATACTCCAACACCGGGGAGCTGTTTTTT
clone_size: many; j_call: TRBJ1-5; d_call: TRBD1; v_call: TRBV4-1; cdr3_aa: CASRDRGLDQPQHF; cdr3_nt: TGCGCCAGTCGAGACAGGGGGCTAGATCAGCCCCAGCATTTT
clone_size: .; j_call: TRBJ2-7; d_call: .; v_call: TRBV18; cdr3_aa: CASSRAAAPKYEQYF; cdr3_nt: TGTGCCAGCTCTCGGGCAGCGGCCCCCAAATACGAGCAGTACTTC
clone_size: .; j_call: TRBJ1-2; d_call: TRBD1; v_call: TRBV3-1/TRBV3-2; cdr3_aa: CASSPGQGVSGYTF; cdr3_nt: TGTGCCAGCAGCCCCGGACAGGGAGTCTCTGGCTACACCTTC
clone_size: .; j_call: TRBJ1-6; d_call: .; v_call: TRBV7-2; cdr3_aa: CASSLVAGSNSPLHF; cdr3_nt: TGTGCCAGCAGCCTAGTGGCAGGAAGTAATTCACCCCTCCACTTT
clone_size: .; j_call: TRBJ1-5; d_call: .; v_call: TRBV7-9; cdr3_aa: CASSLPQGQPQHF; cdr3_nt: TGTGCCAGCAGCCTACCACAGGGTCAGCCCCAGCATTTT
clone_size: .; j_call: TRBJ1-1; d_call: .; v_call: TRBV4-1; cdr3_aa: CASSFDLTGSAFF; cdr3_nt: TGCGCCAGCAGCTTCGACCTAACGGGTTCCGCTTTCTTT
clone_size: .; j_call: TRBJ2-3; d_call: .; v_call: TRBV3-1/TRBV3-2; cdr3_aa: CASSQRAADLLDTQYF; cdr3_nt: TGTGCCAGCAGCCAACGTGCGGCGGACCTTCTGGATACGCAGTATTTT
clone_size: .; j_call: TRBJ1-1; d_call: .; v_call: TRBV11-3; cdr3_aa: CASSLAREAEAFF; cdr3_nt: TGTGCCAGCAGCTTAGCTCGGGAAGCTGAAGCTTTCTTT
clone_size: .; j_call: TRBJ2-5; d_call: .; v_call: TRBV5-4; cdr3_aa: CASSLAQYQETQYF; cdr3_nt: TGTGCCAGCAGCTTGGCACAGTACCAAGAGACCCAGTACTTC
clone_size: .; j_call: TRBJ2-7; d_call: .; v_call: TRBV7-6; cdr3_aa: CASSLTASSYEQYF; cdr3_nt: TGTGCCAGCAGCTTGACAGCGAGCTCCTACGAGCAGTACTTC
clone_size: .; j_call: TRBJ2-3; d_call: .; v_call: TRBV24-1; cdr3_aa: CATSDSGGRTDTQYF; cdr3_nt: TGTGCCACCAGTGATTCTGGGGGTCGCACAGATACGCAGTATTTT
clone_size: .; j_call: TRBJ1-1; d_call: TRBD1; v_call: TRBV18; cdr3_aa: CASSPPQGGGTEAFF; cdr3_nt: TGTGCCAGCTCACCACCGCAGGGGGGAGGGACTGAAGCTTTCTTT
clone_size: .; j_call: TRBJ1-1; d_call: .; v_call: TRBV11-1; cdr3_aa: CASSLGPGAEAFF; cdr3_nt: TGTGCCAGCAGCCTCGGACCGGGCGCTGAAGCTTTCTTT
clone_size: .; j_call: TRBJ2-3; d_call: TRBD2; v_call: TRBV19; cdr3_aa: CASRPRGSGGRDTQYF; cdr3_nt: TGTGCCAGTAGGCCCCGAGGGAGCGGGGGGCGGGATACGCAGTATTTT
clone_size: .; j_call: TRBJ2-1; d_call: .; v_call: TRBV7-6; cdr3_aa: CASSLIVGGSSYNEQFF; cdr3_nt: TGTGCCAGCAGCTTAATCGTGGGGGGTAGCTCCTACAATGAGCAGTTCTTC
clone_size: .; j_call: TRBJ2-7; d_call: .; v_call: TRBV7-2; cdr3_aa: CASSPSPSGLYEQYF; cdr3_nt: TGTGCCAGCAGCCCCAGTCCCTCAGGGCTCTACGAGCAGTACTTC
clone_size: once; j_call: TRBJ1-3; d_call: .; v_call: TRBV28; cdr3_aa: CASSLGPGFSGNTIYF; cdr3_nt: TGTGCCAGCAGTTTGGGCCCAGGGTTCAGTGGAAACACCATATATTTT
clone_size: .; j_call: TRBJ2-7; d_call: .; v_call: TRBV6-5; cdr3_aa: CASSYARSHEQYF; cdr3_nt: TGTGCCAGCAGTTACGCCAGGAGCCACGAGCAGTACTTC
clone_size: .; j_call: TRBJ1-5; d_call: .; v_call: TRBV30; cdr3_aa: CAWSDSNQPQHF; cdr3_nt: TGTGCCTGGAGTGATAGCAATCAGCCCCAGCATTTT
clone_size: .; j_call: TRBJ1-1; d_call: .; v_call: TRBV11-2; cdr3_aa: CASSVTPGTLSAFF; cdr3_nt: TGTGCCAGCAGCGTTACACCGGGCACCCTTTCAGCTTTCTTT
clone_size: once; j_call: TRBJ2-5; d_call: TRBD2; v_call: TRBV7-8; cdr3_aa: CASSLWTSGEVETQYF; cdr3_nt: TGTGCCAGCAGCTTATGGACTAGCGGGGAAGTAGAGACCCAGTACTTC
clone_size: .; j_call: TRBJ2-1; d_call: TRBD2; v_call: TRBV6-1; cdr3_aa: CASSGGLAGPGDEQFF; cdr3_nt: TGTGCCAGCAGTGGAGGACTAGCGGGGCCCGGCGATGAGCAGTTCTTC
clone_size: once; j_call: TRBJ1-1; d_call: TRBD1; v_call: TRBV5-1; cdr3_aa: CASSLEGANTEAFF; cdr3_nt: TGCGCCAGCAGCTTGGAGGGGGCCAACACTGAAGCTTTCTTT
clone_size: .; j_call: TRBJ1-2; d_call: .; v_call: TRBV3-1/TRBV3-2; cdr3_aa: CASSHKAVYGYTF; cdr3_nt: TGTGCCAGCAGCCATAAGGCAGTCTATGGCTACACCTTC
clone_size: .; j_call: TRBJ2-3; d_call: .; v_call: TRBV28; cdr3_aa: CASSLLTDTQYF; cdr3_nt: TGTGCCAGCAGCCTACTCACAGATACGCAGTATTTT
clone_size: .; j_call: TRBJ2-2; d_call: .; v_call: TRBV19; cdr3_aa: CASSIARVVTGELFF; cdr3_nt: TGTGCCAGTAGTATAGCGAGGGTGGTGACCGGGGAGCTGTTTTTT
clone_size: .; j_call: TRBJ1-1; d_call: .; v_call: TRBV4-3; cdr3_aa: CASSQEPGHTEAFF; cdr3_nt: TGCGCCAGCAGCCAAGAGCCAGGCCACACTGAAGCTTTCTTT
clone_size: .; j_call: TRBJ1-1; d_call: TRBD1; v_call: TRBV5-1; cdr3_aa: CASSDPTGAAEAFF; cdr3_nt: TGCGCCAGCAGCGACCCGACAGGGGCGGCTGAAGCTTTCTTT
clone_size: .; j_call: TRBJ1-1; d_call: .; v_call: TRBV3-1/TRBV3-2; cdr3_aa: CASSQPGGLNTEAFF; cdr3_nt: TGTGCCAGCAGCCAACCGGGGGGGTTGAACACTGAAGCTTTCTTT
clone_size: .; j_call: TRBJ1-1; d_call: .; v_call: TRBV30; cdr3_aa: CAWSGSRIEAFF; cdr3_nt: TGTGCCTGGAGTGGGTCCCGTATTGAAGCTTTCTTT
clone_size: .; j_call: TRBJ1-6; d_call: .; v_call: TRBV28; cdr3_aa: CASSLGRLNSPLHF; cdr3_nt: TGTGCCAGCAGTTTGGGGCGGCTTAATTCACCCCTCCACTTT
clone_size: .; j_call: TRBJ1-5; d_call: .; v_call: TRBV5-4; cdr3_aa: CASSFGNQPQHF; cdr3_nt: TGTGCCAGCAGCTTTGGCAATCAGCCCCAGCATTTT
clone_size: .; j_call: TRBJ2-1; d_call: TRBD1; v_call: TRBV24-1; cdr3_aa: CATSPGGSYNEQFF; cdr3_nt: TGTGCCACCTCTCCAGGGGGCTCCTACAATGAGCAGTTCTTC
clone_size: .; j_call: TRBJ2-1; d_call: TRBD1; v_call: TRBV5-1; cdr3_aa: CASSQTGTGGGNEQFF; cdr3_nt: TGCGCCAGCAGCCAAACCGGGACAGGGGGCGGAAATGAGCAGTTCTTC
clone_size: few; j_call: TRBJ1-1; d_call: TRBD1; v_call: TRBV30; cdr3_aa: CAGDRAGNTEAFF; cdr3_nt: TGTGCCGGGGACAGGGCGGGAAACACTGAAGCTTTCTTT
clone_size: .; j_call: TRBJ2-7; d_call: TRBD2; v_call: TRBV27; cdr3_aa: CASSSLAGLNEQYF; cdr3_nt: TGTGCCAGCAGTTCCCTAGCGGGCTTAAACGAGCAGTACTTC
clone_size: .; j_call: TRBJ2-7; d_call: .; v_call: TRBV28; cdr3_aa: CASSLVGPYEQYF; cdr3_nt: TGTGCCAGCAGTCTGGTGGGACCCTACGAGCAGTACTTC
clone_size: .; j_call: TRBJ1-1; d_call: .; v_call: TRBV4-1; cdr3_aa: CASSPRPGSGTEAFF; cdr3_nt: TGCGCCAGCAGCCCCCGACCGGGCTCGGGTACTGAAGCTTTCTTT
clone_size: .; j_call: TRBJ2-3; d_call: TRBD2; v_call: TRBV15; cdr3_aa: CATSRVVLAGIGTDTQYF; cdr3_nt: TGTGCCACCAGCAGAGTGGTTCTAGCGGGGATCGGCACAGATACGCAGTATTTT
clone_size: .; j_call: TRBJ2-7; d_call: TRBD2; v_call: TRBV7-8; cdr3_aa: CASSPPRAGRAYEQYF; cdr3_nt: TGTGCCAGCAGCCCTCCAAGAGCGGGAAGGGCCTACGAGCAGTACTTC
clone_size: .; j_call: TRBJ1-1; d_call: .; v_call: TRBV19; cdr3_aa: CASSSAGVPSTEAFF; cdr3_nt: TGTGCCAGTAGTAGTGCAGGGGTCCCGAGCACTGAAGCTTTCTTT
clone_size: .; j_call: TRBJ1-3; d_call: TRBD1; v_call: TRBV25-1; cdr3_aa: CASSEQGAGGNTIYF; cdr3_nt: TGTGCCAGCAGTGAGCAGGGGGCGGGTGGAAACACCATATATTTT
clone_size: .; j_call: TRBJ1-5; d_call: .; v_call: TRBV19; cdr3_aa: CASSIGAANQPQHF; cdr3_nt: TGTGCCAGTAGTATAGGGGCAGCCAATCAGCCCCAGCATTTT
clone_size: .; j_call: TRBJ2-1; d_call: .; v_call: TRBV30; cdr3_aa: CAWSLEYNEQFF; cdr3_nt: TGTGCCTGGAGCCTGGAGTACAATGAGCAGTTCTTC
clone_size: .; j_call: TRBJ1-5; d_call: .; v_call: TRBV28; cdr3_aa: CASSFSRNQPQHF; cdr3_nt: TGTGCCAGCAGTTTCAGCCGGAATCAGCCCCAGCATTTT
clone_size: once; j_call: TRBJ1-1; d_call: TRBD1; v_call: TRBV5-1; cdr3_aa: CASSVSGTGGTEAFF; cdr3_nt: TGCGCCAGCAGCGTCTCCGGGACAGGGGGCACTGAAGCTTTCTTT
clone_size: .; j_call: TRBJ1-1; d_call: .; v_call: TRBV5-4; cdr3_aa: CASSPPSGAHTEAFF; cdr3_nt: TGTGCCAGCAGCCCGCCGTCGGGCGCCCACACTGAAGCTTTCTTT
clone_size: .; j_call: TRBJ2-3; d_call: TRBD2; v_call: TRBV4-1; cdr3_aa: CASSQPVGTSGVTDTQYF; cdr3_nt: TGCGCCAGCAGCCAGCCGGTCGGGACTAGCGGGGTAACAGATACGCAGTATTTT
clone_size: few; j_call: TRBJ1-2; d_call: TRBD1; v_call: TRBV4-1; cdr3_aa: CASSQRDRGGGNYGYTF; cdr3_nt: TGCGCCAGCAGCCAACGGGACAGGGGAGGTGGCAACTATGGCTACACCTTC
clone_size: .; j_call: TRBJ2-7; d_call: .; v_call: TRBV2; cdr3_aa: CASSVQGYEQYF; cdr3_nt: TGTGCCAGCAGTGTACAGGGCTACGAGCAGTACTTC
clone_size: .; j_call: TRBJ1-1; d_call: TRBD1; v_call: TRBV19; cdr3_aa: CASSIDYSGGTEAFF; cdr3_nt: TGTGCCAGTAGTATAGATTATTCAGGGGGCACTGAAGCTTTCTTT
clone_size: few; j_call: TRBJ1-1; d_call: .; v_call: TRBV2; cdr3_aa: CAEGGNTEAFF; cdr3_nt: TGTGCGGAGGGGGGTAACACTGAAGCTTTCTTT